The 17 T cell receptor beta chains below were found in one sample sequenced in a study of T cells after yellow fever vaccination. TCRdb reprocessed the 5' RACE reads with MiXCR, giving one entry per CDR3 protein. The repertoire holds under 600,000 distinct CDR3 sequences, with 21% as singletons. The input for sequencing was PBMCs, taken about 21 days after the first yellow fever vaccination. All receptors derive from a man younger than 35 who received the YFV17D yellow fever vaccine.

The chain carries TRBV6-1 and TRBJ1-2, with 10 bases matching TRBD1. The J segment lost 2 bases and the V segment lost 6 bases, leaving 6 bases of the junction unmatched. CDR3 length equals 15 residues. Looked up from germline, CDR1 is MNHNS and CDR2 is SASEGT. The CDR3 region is CASRPWDRGNYGYTF. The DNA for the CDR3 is TGTGCCAGCAGACCCTGGGACAGGGGAAACTATGGCTACACCTTC.

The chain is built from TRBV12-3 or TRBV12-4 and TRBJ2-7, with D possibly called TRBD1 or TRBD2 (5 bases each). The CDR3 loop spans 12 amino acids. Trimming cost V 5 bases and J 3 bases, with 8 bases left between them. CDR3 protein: CASSGTIYEQYF. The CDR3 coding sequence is TGTGCCAGCAGTGGGACCATCTACGAGCAGTACTTC.

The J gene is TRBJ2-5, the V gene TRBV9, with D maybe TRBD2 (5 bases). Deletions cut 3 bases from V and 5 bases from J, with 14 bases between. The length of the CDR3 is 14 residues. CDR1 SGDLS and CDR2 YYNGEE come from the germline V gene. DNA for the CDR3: TGTGCCAGCAGCGACGGATGGGGAGCGGAGACCCAGTACTTC. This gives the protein CASSDGWGAETQYF.

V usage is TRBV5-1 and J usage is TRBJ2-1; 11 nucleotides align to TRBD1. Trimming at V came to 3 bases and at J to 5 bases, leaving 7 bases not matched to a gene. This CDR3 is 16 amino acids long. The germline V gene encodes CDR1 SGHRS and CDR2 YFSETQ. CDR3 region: CASSWKGQGANNEQFF. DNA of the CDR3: TGCGCCAGCAGCTGGAAAGGACAGGGGGCAAACAATGAGCAGTTCTTC.

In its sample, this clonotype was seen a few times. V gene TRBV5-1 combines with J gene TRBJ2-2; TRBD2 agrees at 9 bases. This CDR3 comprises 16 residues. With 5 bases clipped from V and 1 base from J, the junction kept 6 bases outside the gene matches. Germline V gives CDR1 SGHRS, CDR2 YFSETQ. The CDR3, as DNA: TGCGCCAGCAGGGTTTTAGCGGGGGTGAACACCGGGGAGCTGTTTTTT. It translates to CASRVLAGVNTGELFF.

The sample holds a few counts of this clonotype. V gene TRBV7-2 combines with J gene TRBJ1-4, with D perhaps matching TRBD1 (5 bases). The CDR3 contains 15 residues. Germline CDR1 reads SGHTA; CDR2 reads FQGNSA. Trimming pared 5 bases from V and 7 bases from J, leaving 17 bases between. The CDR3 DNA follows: TGTGCCAGCAGCCAAAGGGGAGGGCGCGTTGAAAAACTGTTTTTT. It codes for CASSQRGGRVEKLFF. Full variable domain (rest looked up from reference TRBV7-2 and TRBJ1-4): GAGVSQSPSNKVTEKGKDVELRCDPISGHTALYWYRQSLGQGLEFLIYFQGNSAPDKSGLPSDRFSAERTGGSVSTLTIQRTQQEDSAVYLCASSQRGGRVEKLFFGSGTQLSVL.

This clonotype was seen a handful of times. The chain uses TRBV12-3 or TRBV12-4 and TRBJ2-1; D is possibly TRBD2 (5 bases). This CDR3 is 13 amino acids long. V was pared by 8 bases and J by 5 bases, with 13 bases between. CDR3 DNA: TGTGCCAGCGGCGGGCTCCTAAACAATGAGCAGTTCTTC. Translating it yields CASGGLLNNEQFF.

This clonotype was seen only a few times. CDR3 protein: CASSPGQGDLETQYF. CDR3 nucleotide sequence: TGCGCCAGCAGTCCGGGACAGGGGGATTTGGAGACCCAGTACTTC. This sequence joins TRBV4-3 and TRBJ2-5; TRBD1 matches at 11 bases. The J segment lost 5 bases and the V segment lost 6 bases, leaving 8 bases of the junction unmatched. This CDR3 spans 15 amino acids. CDR1 is LGHNA and CDR2 is YSLEER in the germline V gene.

CDR3 sequence reads: CASSQADRRNTEAFF. The DNA of the CDR3 is TGCGCCAGCAGCCAAGCCGACAGGAGGAACACTGAAGCTTTCTTT. This rearrangement joins TRBV4-3 to TRBJ1-1, with a weak D call TRBD1 (6 bases). The V end lost 1 base, the J end lost 1 base, and 10 bases lay between the germline ends. CDR1 LGHNA and CDR2 YSLEER come from the germline V gene. There are 15 residues in the CDR3.

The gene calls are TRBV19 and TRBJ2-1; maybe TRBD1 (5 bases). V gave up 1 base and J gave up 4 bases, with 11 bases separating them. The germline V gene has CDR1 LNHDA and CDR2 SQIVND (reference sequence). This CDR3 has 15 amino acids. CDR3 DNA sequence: TGTGCCAGTAGTATAGTACTGGGGCCATACAATGAGCAGTTCTTC. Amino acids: CASSIVLGPYNEQFF.

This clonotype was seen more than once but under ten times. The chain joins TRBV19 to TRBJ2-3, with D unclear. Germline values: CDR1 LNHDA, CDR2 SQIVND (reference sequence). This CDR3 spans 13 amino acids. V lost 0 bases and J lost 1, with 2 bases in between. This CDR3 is CASSIEGTDTQYF. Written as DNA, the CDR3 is TGTGCCAGTAGTATAGAAGGCACAGATACGCAGTATTTT.

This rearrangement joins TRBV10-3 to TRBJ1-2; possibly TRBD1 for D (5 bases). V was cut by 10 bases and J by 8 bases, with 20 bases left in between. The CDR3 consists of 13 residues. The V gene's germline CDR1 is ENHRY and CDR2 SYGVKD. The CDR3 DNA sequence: TGTGCCACAGGGCTCCGAGCCCTTGACGGCTACACCTTC. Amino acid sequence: CATGLRALDGYTF.

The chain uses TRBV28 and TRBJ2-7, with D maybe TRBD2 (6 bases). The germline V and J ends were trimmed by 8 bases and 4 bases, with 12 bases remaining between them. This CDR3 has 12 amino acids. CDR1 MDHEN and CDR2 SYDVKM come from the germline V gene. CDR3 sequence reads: CASCLGGYEQYF. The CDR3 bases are TGTGCCAGCTGCTTGGGAGGTTACGAGCAGTACTTC.

The CDR3 nucleotides read TGTGCCAGCAGTGTCACGGACATGTATGGCTACACCTTC. Translating gives CASSVTDMYGYTF. This chain connects TRBV12-3 or TRBV12-4 to TRBJ1-2; tentatively, D is TRBD1 (5 bases). Trimming removed 5 bases at V and 5 bases at J, with 12 bases between. This CDR3 spans 13 amino acids.

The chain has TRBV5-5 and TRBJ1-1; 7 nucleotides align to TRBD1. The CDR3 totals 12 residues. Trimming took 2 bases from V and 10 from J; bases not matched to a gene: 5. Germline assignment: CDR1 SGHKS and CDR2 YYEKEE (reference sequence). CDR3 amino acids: CASSFQGDLAFF. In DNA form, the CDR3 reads TGTGCCAGCAGCTTCCAGGGGGATTTAGCTTTCTTT.

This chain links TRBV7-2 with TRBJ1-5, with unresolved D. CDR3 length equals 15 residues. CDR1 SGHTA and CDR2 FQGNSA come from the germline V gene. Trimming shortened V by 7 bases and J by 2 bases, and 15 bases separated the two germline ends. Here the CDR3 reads CASKLTRFGNQPQHF. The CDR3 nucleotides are TGTGCCAGCAAGTTAACGAGATTCGGCAATCAGCCCCAGCATTTT. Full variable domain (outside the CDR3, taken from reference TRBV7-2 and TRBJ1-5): GAGVSQSPSNKVTEKGKDVELRCDPISGHTALYWYRQSLGQGLEFLIYFQGNSAPDKSGLPSDRFSAERTGGSVSTLTIQRTQQEDSAVYLCASKLTRFGNQPQHFGDGTRLSIL.

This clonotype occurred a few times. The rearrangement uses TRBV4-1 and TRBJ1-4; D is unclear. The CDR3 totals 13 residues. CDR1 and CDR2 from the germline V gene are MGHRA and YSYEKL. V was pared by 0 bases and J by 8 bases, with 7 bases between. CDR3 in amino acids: CASSQEGGEKLFF. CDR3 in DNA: TGCGCCAGCAGCCAAGAGGGTGGGGAAAAACTGTTTTTT.